This T cell receptor (beta chain) was identified during a study of blood T cell repertoires in COVID-19. Study-level information: Samples representing acute and convalescent COVID-19 were sourced from the United States, Italy and Spain. T cells, B-cell-depleted T cells, or PBMCs provided the cDNA or gDNA that served as material.

Data came from immunoSEQ multiplex PCR; TCRdb stores just in-frame clones and leaves some out. The table records nearly 70,000 clones, 70% to 90% of them present only once. The germline V and J ends were trimmed by 11 bases and 3 bases, with 11 bases remaining between them. CDR3 length equals 12 residues. Germline lookup yields CDR1 ENHRY and CDR2 SYGVKD. Sequencing was carried out using peripheral blood. This receptor was taken from a woman between 45 and 60 years old with COVID-19, enrolled during active disease. The chain is built from TRBV10-3 and TRBJ2-1, with TRBD2 as a possible D gene (5 bases). CDR3 DNA: TGTGCCGGGAGAGGAGACTACAATGAGCAGTTCTTC. It translates to CAGRGDYNEQFF.